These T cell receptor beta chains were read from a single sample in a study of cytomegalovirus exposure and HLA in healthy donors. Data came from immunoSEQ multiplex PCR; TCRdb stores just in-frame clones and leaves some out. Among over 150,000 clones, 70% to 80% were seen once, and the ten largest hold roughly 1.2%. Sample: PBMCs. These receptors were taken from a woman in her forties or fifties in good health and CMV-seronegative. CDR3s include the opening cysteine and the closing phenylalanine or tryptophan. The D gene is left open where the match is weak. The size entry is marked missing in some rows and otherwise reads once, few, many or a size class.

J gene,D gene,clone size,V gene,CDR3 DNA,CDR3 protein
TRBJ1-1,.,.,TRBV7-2,TGTGCCAGCAGCTTCCAAGCCACTGAAGCTTTCTTT,CASSFQATEAFF
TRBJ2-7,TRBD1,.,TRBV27,TGTGCCAGCAGTGGGACAGGGCCTTCCGAGCAGTACTTC,CASSGTGPSEQYF
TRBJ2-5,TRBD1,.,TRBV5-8,TGTGCCAGCAGCTTGGGGACAGGTGTGGAACAAGAGACCCAGTACTTC,CASSLGTGVEQETQYF
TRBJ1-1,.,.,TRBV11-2,TGTGCCAGCAACTTATACAGGGCGCGTACTGAAGCTTTCTTT,CASNLYRARTEAFF
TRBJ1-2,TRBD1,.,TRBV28,TGTGCCAGCAGTTCACCCCCGGGACAGATCGGGCAGGGCTACACCTTC,CASSSPPGQIGQGYTF
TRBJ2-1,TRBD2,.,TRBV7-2,TGTGCCAGCAGCCCCTACTTAGCTAGCGGGGCCTACAATGAGCAGTTCTTC,CASSPYLASGAYNEQFF
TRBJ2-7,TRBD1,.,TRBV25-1,TGTGCCAGCAGTAGGACAGGGGGCGGCCTTTACGAGCAGTACTTC,CASSRTGGGLYEQYF
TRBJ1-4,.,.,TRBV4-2,TGTGCCAGCAGCCAAGATTGGGGGGAGACTAATGAAAAACTGTTTTTT,CASSQDWGETNEKLFF
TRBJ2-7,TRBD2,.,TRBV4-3,TGCGCCAGCAGCCAAGAACGCACGGGAGGGTCCTCCGAGCAGTACTTC,CASSQERTGGSSEQYF
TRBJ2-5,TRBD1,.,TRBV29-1,TGCAGCGTAGGACAGGGAACGTACGAGACCCAGTACTTC,CSVGQGTYETQYF
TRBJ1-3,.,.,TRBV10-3,TGTGCCATCAGAGCTAGGACAGATGGGAACGGAAACACCATATATTTT,CAIRARTDGNGNTIYF
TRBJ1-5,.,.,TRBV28,TGTGCCAGCAGCGACAGTTATCAGCCCCAGCATTTT,CASSDSYQPQHF
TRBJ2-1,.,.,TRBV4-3,TGCGCCAGCAGCCAAGATCTACAGCGGGCCGACAATGAGCAGTTCTTC,CASSQDLQRADNEQFF
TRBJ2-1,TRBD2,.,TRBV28,TGTGCCAGCAGTATGATGCTAGCGGGAGTCTCCTACAATGAGCAGTTCTTC,CASSMMLAGVSYNEQFF
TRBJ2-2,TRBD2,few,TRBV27,TGTGCCAGCAGTTTATTGCGGGACCCTCAACTGCCGGGACTAAGACCGAACACCGGGGAGCTGTTTTTT,CASSLLRDPQLPGLRPNTGELFF
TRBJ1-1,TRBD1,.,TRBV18,TGTGCCAGCTCACCTCCACAGGGGTCGATGAACACTGAAGCTTTCTTT,CASSPPQGSMNTEAFF
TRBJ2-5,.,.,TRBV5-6,TGTGCCAGCAGTCGATCTAAAGAGACCCAGTACTTC,CASSRSKETQYF
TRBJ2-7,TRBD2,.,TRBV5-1,TGCGCCAGCAGCGAAGCGGGAGCCCCCTACGAGCAGTACTTC,CASSEAGAPYEQYF
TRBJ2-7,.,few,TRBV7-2,TGTGCCAGCAGCTATCGGGGAGCCTACGAGCAGTACTTC,CASSYRGAYEQYF
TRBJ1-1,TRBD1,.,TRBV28,TGTGCCAGCAGTTGGGGGGACAGGAAGAACACTGAAGCTTTCTTT,CASSWGDRKNTEAFF
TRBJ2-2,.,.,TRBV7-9,TGTGCCAGCAGCCACTCCGTTAGCACCGGGGAGCTGTTTTTT,CASSHSVSTGELFF
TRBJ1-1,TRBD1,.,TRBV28,TGTGCCAGCAGTTCTGAAGGGGGCTGGGGTACTGAAGCTTTCTTT,CASSSEGGWGTEAFF
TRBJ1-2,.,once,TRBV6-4,TGTGCCAGCAGTGACTATGCAGGCTATGGCTACACCTTC,CASSDYAGYGYTF
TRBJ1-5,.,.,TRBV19,TGTGCCAGTAGTATAGTTGGGGGCACGGACAGCAATCAGCCCCAGCATTTT,CASSIVGGTDSNQPQHF
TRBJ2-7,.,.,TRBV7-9,TGTGCCAGCAGCTCCAGGGTTGGTACCTACGAGCAGTACTTC,CASSSRVGTYEQYF
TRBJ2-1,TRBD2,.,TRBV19,TGTGCCAGTAGTATGAGTGGGACTAGCGGGCTTGAGCAGTTCTTC,CASSMSGTSGLEQFF
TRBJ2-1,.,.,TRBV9,TGTGCCAGCAGCGAGCGGGACACTTTGCCCCAGTTCTTC,CASSERDTLPQFF
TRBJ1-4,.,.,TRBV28,TGTGCCAGCAGAGGACATAAAACAACTAATGAAAAACTGTTTTTT,CASRGHKTTNEKLFF
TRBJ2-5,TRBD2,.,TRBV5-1,TGCGCCAGCAGCTTGGAAGCGGGGGGGCGAGAGACCCAGTACTTC,CASSLEAGGRETQYF
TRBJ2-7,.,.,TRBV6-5,TGTGCCAGCAGTTACTCGAGCGGAGGCTCCTACGAGCAGTACTTC,CASSYSSGGSYEQYF
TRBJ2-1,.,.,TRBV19,TGTGCCAGTAGCGGGATCTACAATGAGCAGTTCTTC,CASSGIYNEQFF
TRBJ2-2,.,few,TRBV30,TGTGCCTTCGGACGTTGGGGCGCCGGGGAGCTGTTTTTT,CAFGRWGAGELFF
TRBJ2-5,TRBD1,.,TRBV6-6,TGTGCCAGCAGCTTTGGGGACAGCCAACAGTACTTC,CASSFGDSQQYF
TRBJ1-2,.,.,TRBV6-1,TGTGCCAGCAGTGGAAGGGGCTGGGACTATGGCTACACCTTC,CASSGRGWDYGYTF
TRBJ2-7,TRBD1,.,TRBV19,TGTGCCAGTAGTCCAAGGACAGGGGTGGTCGAGCAGTACTTC,CASSPRTGVVEQYF
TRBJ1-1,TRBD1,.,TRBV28,TGTGCCAGCAGCTTCGACTGGACAGGAATGAACACTGAAGCTTTCTTT,CASSFDWTGMNTEAFF
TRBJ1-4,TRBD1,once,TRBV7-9,TGTGCCAGCAGCTTTCACGCAGGGGGGGAAAAACTGTTTTTT,CASSFHAGGEKLFF
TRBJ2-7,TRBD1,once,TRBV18,TGTGCCAGCTCACCACCCCGGACAGGAGTCTCCTACGAGCAGTACTTC,CASSPPRTGVSYEQYF
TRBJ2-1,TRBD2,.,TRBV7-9,TGTGCCAGCAGCTCCGGGACTAGTGATGTAAATGAGCAGTTCTTC,CASSSGTSDVNEQFF
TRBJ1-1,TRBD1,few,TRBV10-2,TGCGCCAGCAGATCAGGACAGGATGAAGCTTTCTTT,CASRSGQDEAFF
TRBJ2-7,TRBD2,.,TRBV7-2,TGTGCCAGCAGCTTTCGGGGGGGGTACTACGAGCAGTACTTC,CASSFRGGYYEQYF
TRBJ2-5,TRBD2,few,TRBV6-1,TGTGCCAGCAGTGAACTTGGCGGGGGGGCGGAGACCCAGTACTTC,CASSELGGGAETQYF
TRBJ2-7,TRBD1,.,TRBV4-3,TGCGCCAGCAGCCAAGAAATATCCAGGGGGTACGAGCAGTACTTC,CASSQEISRGYEQYF
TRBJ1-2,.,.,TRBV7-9,TGTGCCAGCAGCTTAGTTAAGGCAGGCTATGGCTACACCTTC,CASSLVKAGYGYTF
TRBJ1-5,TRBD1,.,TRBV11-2,TGTGCCAGCAGCGTGGCTCCAGGGGGCGGCCAGCCCCAGCATTTT,CASSVAPGGGQPQHF
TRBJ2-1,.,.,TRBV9,TGTGCCAGCAGCCCTGGGGGGGGCGCCCACAATGAGCAGTTCTTC,CASSPGGGAHNEQFF
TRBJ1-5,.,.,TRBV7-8,TGTGCCAGCAGCTTGGGCCTTTATAGCAATCAGCCCCAGCATTTT,CASSLGLYSNQPQHF
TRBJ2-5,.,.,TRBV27,TGTGCCAGCAGTGAGGGACACCGGACCCGGTACTTC,CASSEGHRTRYF
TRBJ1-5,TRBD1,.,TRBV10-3,TGTGCCATCAGTGAGGCGACAGGGGGCGATCAGCCCCAGCATTTT,CAISEATGGDQPQHF
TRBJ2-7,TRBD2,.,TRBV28,TGCGCCAGCAGCCGTCTGAGGGCCGTAAGCGGGGGGGTGAGAGAGCAGTACTTC,CASSRLRAVSGGVREQYF
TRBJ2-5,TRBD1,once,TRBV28,TGTGCCAGCAGTTTATTCGGGACAGGGATGAAGACCCAGTACTTC,CASSLFGTGMKTQYF
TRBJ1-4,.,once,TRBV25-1,TGTGCCAGCAGTGAATATCGGGGGAATATTGAAAAACTGTTTTTT,CASSEYRGNIEKLFF
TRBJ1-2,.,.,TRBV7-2,TGTGCCAGCAGCTTAGACAGTAACTATGGCTACACCTTC,CASSLDSNYGYTF
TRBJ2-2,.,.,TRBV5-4,TGTGCCAGCAGCCGCGGGATGAACACCGGGGAGCTGTTTTTT,CASSRGMNTGELFF
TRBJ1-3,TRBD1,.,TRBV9,TGTGCCAGCAGCGTTGCGGCAGGGGGACACTCTGGAAACACCATATATTTT,CASSVAAGGHSGNTIYF
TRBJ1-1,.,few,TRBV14,TGTGCCAGCAGCCAAGTTCTCGGGCAGGGGAACACTGAAGCTTTCTTT,CASSQVLGQGNTEAFF
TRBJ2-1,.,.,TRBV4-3,TGCGCCAGCAGCCATGTGACTAGAGATGAGCAGTTCTTC,CASSHVTRDEQFF
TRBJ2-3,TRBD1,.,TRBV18,TGTGCCAGCTCACCGCTCCGGGGACAGGGGATGACAGATACGCAGTATTTT,CASSPLRGQGMTDTQYF
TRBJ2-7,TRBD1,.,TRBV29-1,TGCAGCGTTGGGGGACAGGGGGCGCGGGAGCAGTACTTC,CSVGGQGAREQYF